This T cell receptor (beta chain) was sequenced in a study of OX40 agonist ivuxolimab in advanced cancers. Across the study: Therapy given before enrollment (anti-PD-1, anti-PD-L1 or anti-CTLA-4) was allowed, and over 35% had some.

TCRdb's copy holds only in-frame clones and misses some; the assay was immunoSEQ multiplex PCR. The table lists tens of thousands of clones, 70% to 90% of them singletons. This CDR3 spans 15 amino acids. CDR1 is SGHTA and CDR2 is FQGTGA in the germline V gene. V dropped 2 bases and J dropped 1 base, with 11 bases sitting between them. V is TRBV7-3 and J is TRBJ2-5, with D possibly matching TRBD2 (6 bases). Sequenced here: CD4+ or CD8+ T cells sorted from blood, sampled in a trial of the OX40 agonist ivuxolimab. This TCR derives from an adult with an advanced solid tumor such as melanoma, head and neck, liver or kidney cancer. The CDR3 loop reads CASSLLSAGQETQYF. In DNA form, the CDR3 reads TGTGCCAGCAGCTTATTGTCAGCGGGCCAAGAGACCCAGTACTTC.